These 10 T cell receptor beta chains originate from one sample sequenced in a study of cytotoxic CD8 clonotypes in ibrutinib-treated CLL (dated by TCRdb to the early 2020s). The library was obtained by the immunoSEQ multiplex PCR assay. TCRdb obtained this table from immuneACCESS and retained in-frame rearrangements with V and J assigned. These tables miss some clones; where compared with another copy, unresolved V genes account for less than half of the shortfall, and the remainder is unexplained. The sample contains some 200,000 clones, 70% of them found a single time. The ten largest clones capture about 6.2% of the sample. The time point tag for this specimen amounts to: approximately eleven months on ibrutinib. Sequenced here: PBMCs, sampled after 12 months of ibrutinib treatment. Every receptor here comes from a human donor with chronic lymphocytic leukemia.

This chain joins TRBV30 and TRBJ1-2; tentative D call: TRBD1 (5 bases). CDR1 GTSNPN and CDR2 SVGIG come from the germline V gene (reference sequence). V was clipped by 0 bases and J by 5 bases, with 13 bases between them. The CDR3 has 14 residues. CDR3 amino acids: CAWSVPLTEYGYTF. CDR3 in DNA: TGTGCCTGGAGTGTACCTCTGACAGAATATGGCTACACCTTC.

The chain has TRBV25-1 and TRBJ1-1, with D unresolved. CDR1 is MGHDK, CDR2 SYGVNS, per germline. This CDR3 has 14 amino acids. Trimming removed 1 base at V and 4 bases at J, with 10 bases between. The CDR3 reads CASSESQSSTEAFF. CDR3 bases: TGTGCCAGCAGTGAATCCCAGTCGAGCACTGAAGCTTTCTTT.

The chain combines TRBV9 with TRBJ2-1; 7 bases are shared with TRBD1. J lost 2 bases, V lost 0 bases, and 2 bases had no gene match. This CDR3 is built from 15 residues. Germline CDR1 reads SGDLS; CDR2 reads YYNGEE. The DNA of the CDR3 is TGTGCCAGCAGCGTAGTAGGGGGCGCCTACAATGAGCAGTTCTTC. Amino acids: CASSVVGGAYNEQFF.

The V gene is TRBV5-8, the J gene TRBJ1-2; no reliable D call. The CDR3 totals 13 residues. V dropped 2 bases and J dropped 7 bases, with 12 bases sitting between them. Germline loops: CDR1 SGHTS, CDR2 YDEGEE. The CDR3 region has the DNA TGTGCCAGCAGCTTCGGGCCCCGGGGTGGCTACACCTTC. Amino acid sequence: CASSFGPRGGYTF.

This chain links TRBV11-1 with TRBJ2-1; 8 bases align to TRBD2. The germline CDR1 and CDR2 sequences are SGHAT and FQDESV (reference sequence). V shed 5 bases and J 4 bases; nucleotides not matched to a gene: 4. The CDR3 loop spans 14 amino acids. The CDR3 DNA follows: TGTGCCAGCAGCCCCGGGGGGGTTTACAATGAGCAGTTCTTC. It translates to CASSPGGVYNEQFF.

The J gene is TRBJ1-2, the V gene TRBV25-1; D remains ambiguous. This CDR3 has 13 amino acids. Trimming took 6 bases from V and 4 from J, leaving 12 bases between them. Germline CDR1 and CDR2: MGHDK and SYGVNS. The CDR3, as DNA: TGTGCCAGCAGGGATACAGAGACCTATGGCTACACCTTC. It encodes CASRDTETYGYTF.

The gene calls are TRBV5-1 and TRBJ2-1; D is undetermined. V was pared by 4 bases and J by 2 bases, with 16 bases between. Germline loops: CDR1 SGHRS, CDR2 YFSETQ. The CDR3 loop spans 16 amino acids. The CDR3 nucleotides read TGCGCCAGCAGCAGAGAATTGTGGACCCCCTACAATGAGCAGTTCTTC. Translating it yields CASSRELWTPYNEQFF.

This clone is judged medium-sized. The J gene is TRBJ1-1, the V gene TRBV4-1; 8 bases map to TRBD1. The CDR3 is 15 amino acids. Germline V gene sequence: CDR1 MGHRA, CDR2 YSYEKL. V lost 0 bases to trimming and J lost 3 bases; unmatched junction nucleotides: 3. The CDR3 loop reads CASSQEVTGDTEAFF. DNA of the CDR3: TGCGCCAGCAGCCAAGAAGTGACAGGGGACACTGAAGCTTTCTTT.

In its sample, this clone was seen a few times. This rearrangement joins TRBV6-5 to TRBJ1-2, with D hard to call. The CDR3 extends over 13 amino acids. Trimming stripped 6 bases from V and 4 bases from J, with 12 bases between. Germline values: CDR1 MNHEY, CDR2 SVGAGI. The CDR3 region is CASRADTRYGYTF. The CDR3 bases are TGTGCCAGCAGGGCCGACACCCGCTATGGCTACACCTTC.

J is TRBJ2-5 and V is TRBV18; maybe TRBD2 (6 bases). From germline, CDR1 is KGHSH and CDR2 LQKENI. The CDR3 totals 15 residues. Trimming left V 5 bases short and J 2 bases short, with 15 bases between. The CDR3 here is CASSNPEEGQETQYF. The DNA of the CDR3 is TGTGCCAGCTCAAACCCCGAGGAGGGGCAAGAGACCCAGTACTTC.